The rows below give T cell receptor beta chains drawn from one sample of a study of blood T cell repertoires in COVID-19. Sequenced by immunoSEQ multiplex PCR; TCRdb stores in-frame clones only, minus some. The sample carries under 300,000 clones, about 83% recorded once. The sample was peripheral blood. These TCRs come from a woman aged 45-60 years who had recovered from COVID-19. The CDR3 runs from the conserved cysteine through the conserved F or W. The order of the fields is D gene, clone size, J gene, V gene, CDR3 protein, CDR3 DNA. The D gene is left open where the match is weak. Where a row states a size, it is once, few, many or the class of an expanded clone; other rows omit it.

D gene: .; clone size: .; J gene: TRBJ2-7; V gene: TRBV2; CDR3 protein: CASIKRQGSPYF; CDR3 DNA: TGTGCCAGCATTAAACGGCAGGGTTCCCCGTACTTC
D gene: .; clone size: .; J gene: TRBJ1-5; V gene: TRBV7-2; CDR3 protein: CASSLVMGSGQPQHF; CDR3 DNA: TGTGCCAGCAGCTTAGTTATGGGGAGTGGACAGCCCCAGCATTTT
D gene: TRBD2; clone size: .; J gene: TRBJ2-2; V gene: TRBV7-3; CDR3 protein: CASSLAGGHTGELFF; CDR3 DNA: TGTGCCAGCAGCTTAGCGGGGGGGCACACCGGGGAGCTGTTTTTT
D gene: .; clone size: .; J gene: TRBJ1-2; V gene: TRBV6-4; CDR3 protein: CASSDGRGNGYTF; CDR3 DNA: TGTGCCAGCAGTGACGGCAGGGGAAATGGCTACACCTTC
D gene: TRBD1; clone size: .; J gene: TRBJ1-2; V gene: TRBV15; CDR3 protein: CATSARTGIGYGYTF; CDR3 DNA: TGTGCCACCAGCGCCAGGACAGGGATTGGATATGGCTACACCTTC
D gene: .; clone size: .; J gene: TRBJ1-1; V gene: TRBV7-2; CDR3 protein: CASSPQGEDEAFF; CDR3 DNA: TGTGCCAGCAGCCCCCAAGGAGAGGATGAAGCTTTCTTT
D gene: .; clone size: .; J gene: TRBJ1-5; V gene: TRBV14; CDR3 protein: CASSQGENQPQHF; CDR3 DNA: TGTGCCAGCAGCCAAGGGGAGAATCAGCCCCAGCATTTT
D gene: TRBD1; clone size: few; J gene: TRBJ2-7; V gene: TRBV5-1; CDR3 protein: CASSLRPGTGNEQYF; CDR3 DNA: TGCGCCAGCAGCTTGCGTCCCGGGACAGGGAATGAGCAGTACTTC
D gene: .; clone size: .; J gene: TRBJ1-5; V gene: TRBV28; CDR3 protein: CASSTPGGSNQPQHF; CDR3 DNA: TGTGCCAGCAGTACCCCGGGGGGGAGCAATCAGCCCCAGCATTTT
D gene: .; clone size: once; J gene: TRBJ2-1; V gene: TRBV5-4; CDR3 protein: CASSLAALVGNEQFF; CDR3 DNA: TGTGCCAGCAGCTTGGCCGCACTAGTGGGCAATGAGCAGTTCTTC
D gene: TRBD1; clone size: .; J gene: TRBJ2-7; V gene: TRBV28; CDR3 protein: CASISTGLQQYF; CDR3 DNA: TGTGCCAGCATCTCGACAGGGCTGCAGCAGTACTTC
D gene: .; clone size: once; J gene: TRBJ2-5; V gene: TRBV21-1; CDR3 protein: CASSKGLKARQGEETQYF; CDR3 DNA: TGTGCCAGCAGCAAAGGACTTAAGGCTAGACAGGGCGAAGAGACCCAGTACTTC
D gene: TRBD2; clone size: .; J gene: TRBJ2-3; V gene: TRBV4-3; CDR3 protein: CASSKGTSGGYTDTQYF; CDR3 DNA: TGCGCCAGCAGCAAGGGGACTAGCGGGGGATACACAGATACGCAGTATTTT
D gene: .; clone size: few; J gene: TRBJ2-5; V gene: TRBV3-1/TRBV3-2; CDR3 protein: CASSRRGGFETQYF; CDR3 DNA: TGTGCCAGCAGCCGGAGGGGGGGGTTCGAGACCCAGTACTTC
D gene: .; clone size: .; J gene: TRBJ2-7; V gene: TRBV9; CDR3 protein: CASSPRGGPYEQYF; CDR3 DNA: TGTGCCAGCAGCCCAAGGGGGGGTCCCTACGAGCAGTACTTC
D gene: TRBD2; clone size: .; J gene: TRBJ2-3; V gene: TRBV30; CDR3 protein: CAWSVNPSGAYDTQYF; CDR3 DNA: TGTGCCTGGAGTGTAAATCCCAGCGGGGCATACGATACGCAGTATTTT
D gene: TRBD2; clone size: .; J gene: TRBJ2-1; V gene: TRBV6-4; CDR3 protein: CASSELAGGDEQFF; CDR3 DNA: TGTGCCAGCAGTGAACTAGCGGGGGGGGATGAGCAGTTCTTC
D gene: TRBD2; clone size: .; J gene: TRBJ2-5; V gene: TRBV3-1/TRBV3-2; CDR3 protein: CASSQDHLRGTSQETQYF; CDR3 DNA: TGTGCCAGCAGCCAGGACCACTTGCGGGGGACCTCCCAAGAGACCCAGTACTTC
D gene: .; clone size: .; J gene: TRBJ1-2; V gene: TRBV12-3/TRBV12-4; CDR3 protein: CASRSGAVYGYTF; CDR3 DNA: TGTGCCAGCAGGTCGGGAGCCGTCTATGGCTACACCTTC
D gene: .; clone size: .; J gene: TRBJ1-1; V gene: TRBV6-2/TRBV6-3; CDR3 protein: CASSTLGGNEEAFF; CDR3 DNA: TGTGCCAGCAGTACCCTAGGAGGGAACGAGGAAGCTTTCTTT
D gene: .; clone size: .; J gene: TRBJ1-6; V gene: TRBV7-9; CDR3 protein: CASTFGDTNSPLHF; CDR3 DNA: TGTGCCAGCACCTTTGGGGACACCAATTCACCCCTCCACTTT
D gene: TRBD2; clone size: .; J gene: TRBJ2-1; V gene: TRBV7-6; CDR3 protein: CASSPGLAGGSNEQFF; CDR3 DNA: TGTGCCAGCAGCCCGGGACTAGCGGGAGGAAGCAATGAGCAGTTCTTC
D gene: TRBD1; clone size: .; J gene: TRBJ2-7; V gene: TRBV7-9; CDR3 protein: CASSSPGQGNEQYF; CDR3 DNA: TGTGCCAGCAGCTCTCCGGGACAGGGGAACGAGCAGTACTTC
D gene: TRBD1; clone size: few; J gene: TRBJ1-2; V gene: TRBV5-6; CDR3 protein: CASSSDGTGLYFGYTF; CDR3 DNA: TGTGCCAGCAGCTCGGATGGGACAGGGCTGTACTTCGGCTACACCTTC
D gene: TRBD2; clone size: .; J gene: TRBJ2-3; V gene: TRBV7-9; CDR3 protein: CASSVRRGVLDTQYF; CDR3 DNA: TGTGCCAGCAGCGTGCGGCGGGGGGTTTTAGATACGCAGTATTTT
D gene: TRBD1; clone size: .; J gene: TRBJ1-4; V gene: TRBV19; CDR3 protein: CASRTGTGSEKLFF; CDR3 DNA: TGTGCCAGTAGAACCGGGACAGGGAGTGAAAAACTGTTTTTT
D gene: .; clone size: .; J gene: TRBJ1-1; V gene: TRBV18; CDR3 protein: CASSPNERTERRITEAFF; CDR3 DNA: TGTGCCAGCTCACCAAACGAACGGACAGAACGAAGGATTACTGAAGCTTTCTTT
D gene: TRBD1; clone size: .; J gene: TRBJ1-2; V gene: TRBV4-3; CDR3 protein: CASSQQTGANYGYTF; CDR3 DNA: TGCGCCAGCAGCCAACAGACAGGGGCTAACTATGGCTACACCTTC
D gene: .; clone size: .; J gene: TRBJ1-5; V gene: TRBV6-5; CDR3 protein: CASSYTPEWQPQHF; CDR3 DNA: TGTGCCAGCAGTTACACCCCGGAGTGGCAGCCCCAGCATTTT
D gene: .; clone size: .; J gene: TRBJ1-6; V gene: TRBV19; CDR3 protein: CAPAGRGRFSNSPLHF; CDR3 DNA: TGTGCCCCCGCCGGGAGGGGGAGGTTTTCTAATTCACCCCTCCACTTT
D gene: .; clone size: .; J gene: TRBJ1-2; V gene: TRBV28; CDR3 protein: CASSSAGYGYTF; CDR3 DNA: TGTGCCAGCAGCTCAGCGGGATATGGCTACACCTTC
D gene: .; clone size: .; J gene: TRBJ1-2; V gene: TRBV7-2; CDR3 protein: CASSLLQGSYGYTF; CDR3 DNA: TGTGCCAGCAGCCTACTCCAGGGAAGCTATGGCTACACCTTC
D gene: .; clone size: .; J gene: TRBJ2-3; V gene: TRBV4-3; CDR3 protein: CASSRASDLDTQYF; CDR3 DNA: TGCGCCAGCAGCCGGGCCTCGGATCTAGATACGCAGTATTTT
D gene: TRBD1; clone size: .; J gene: TRBJ2-7; V gene: TRBV29-1; CDR3 protein: CSAAGTGTYEQYF; CDR3 DNA: TGCAGCGCCGCCGGGACAGGCACCTACGAGCAGTACTTC
D gene: TRBD1; clone size: .; J gene: TRBJ1-5; V gene: TRBV9; CDR3 protein: CASSSRQGDNQPQHF; CDR3 DNA: TGTGCCAGCAGCTCCAGACAGGGAGACAATCAGCCCCAGCATTTT
D gene: TRBD1; clone size: few; J gene: TRBJ2-5; V gene: TRBV11-2; CDR3 protein: CASSLGTGKETQYF; CDR3 DNA: TGTGCCAGCAGCTTAGGGACAGGGAAAGAGACCCAGTACTTC